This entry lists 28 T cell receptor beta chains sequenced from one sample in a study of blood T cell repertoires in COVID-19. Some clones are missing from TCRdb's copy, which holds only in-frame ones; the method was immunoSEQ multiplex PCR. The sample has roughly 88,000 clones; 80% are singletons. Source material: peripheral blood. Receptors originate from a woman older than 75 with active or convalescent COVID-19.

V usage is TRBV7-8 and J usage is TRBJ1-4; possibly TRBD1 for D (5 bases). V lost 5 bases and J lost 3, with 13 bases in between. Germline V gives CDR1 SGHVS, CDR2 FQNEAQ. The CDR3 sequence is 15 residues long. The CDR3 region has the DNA TGTGCCAGCAGCCAAAACAGGTTTGCTAATGAAAAACTGTTTTTT. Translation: CASSQNRFANEKLFF.

The CDR3 DNA reads as TGTGCCAGCAGCCTCCAGGGGAGACGCGGCTACACCTTC. Protein: CASSLQGRRGYTF. The J gene is TRBJ1-2, the V gene TRBV7-3; maybe TRBD1 (6 bases). V lost 5 bases, J lost 8 bases, and 15 bases lay in between. This CDR3 contains 13 residues. Germline values: CDR1 SGHTA, CDR2 FQGTGA.

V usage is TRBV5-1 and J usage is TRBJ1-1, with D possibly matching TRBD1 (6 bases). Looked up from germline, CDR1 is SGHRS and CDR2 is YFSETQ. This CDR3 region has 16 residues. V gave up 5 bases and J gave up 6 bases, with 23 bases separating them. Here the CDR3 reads CASSPNPGAREAEAFF. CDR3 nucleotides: TGCGCCAGCAGTCCTAACCCAGGGGCGAGGGAAGCTGAAGCTTTCTTT.

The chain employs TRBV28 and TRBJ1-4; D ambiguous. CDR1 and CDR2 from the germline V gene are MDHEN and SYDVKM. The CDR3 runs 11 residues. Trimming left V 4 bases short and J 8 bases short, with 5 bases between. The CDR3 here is CASSYREKLFF. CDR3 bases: TGTGCCAGCAGTTACCGGGAAAAACTGTTTTTT.

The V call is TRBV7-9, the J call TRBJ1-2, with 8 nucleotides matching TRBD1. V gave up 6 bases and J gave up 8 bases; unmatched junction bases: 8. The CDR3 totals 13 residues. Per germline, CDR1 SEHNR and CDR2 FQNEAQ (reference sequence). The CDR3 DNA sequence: TGTGCCAGCAGTTATGACAGGGGAGGAGGCTACACCTTC. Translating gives CASSYDRGGGYTF.

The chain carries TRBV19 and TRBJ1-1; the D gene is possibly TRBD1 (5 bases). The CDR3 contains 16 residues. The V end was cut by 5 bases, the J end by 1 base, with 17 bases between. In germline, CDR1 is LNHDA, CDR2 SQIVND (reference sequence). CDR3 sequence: CASSPNAGLGNTEAFF. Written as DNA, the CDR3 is TGTGCCAGTAGTCCAAACGCAGGGCTAGGGAACACTGAAGCTTTCTTT.

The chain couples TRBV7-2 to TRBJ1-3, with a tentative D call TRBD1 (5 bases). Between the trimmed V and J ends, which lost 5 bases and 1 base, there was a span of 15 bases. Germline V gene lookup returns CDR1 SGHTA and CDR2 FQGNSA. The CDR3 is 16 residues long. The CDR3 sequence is CASSPRPQGSGNTIYF. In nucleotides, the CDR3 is TGTGCCAGCAGCCCCCGGCCCCAGGGTTCTGGAAACACCATATATTTT.

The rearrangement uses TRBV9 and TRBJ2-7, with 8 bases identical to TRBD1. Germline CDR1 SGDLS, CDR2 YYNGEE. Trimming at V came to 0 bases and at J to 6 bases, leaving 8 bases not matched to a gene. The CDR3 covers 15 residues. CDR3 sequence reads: CASSVGGTGTVEQYF. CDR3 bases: TGTGCCAGCAGCGTAGGAGGGACAGGAACCGTCGAGCAGTACTTC.

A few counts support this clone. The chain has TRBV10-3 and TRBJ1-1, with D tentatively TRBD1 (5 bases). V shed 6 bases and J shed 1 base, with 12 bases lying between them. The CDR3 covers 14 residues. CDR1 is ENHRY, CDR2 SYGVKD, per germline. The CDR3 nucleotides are TGTGCCATCAGGGTCCCGGGGGGGAACACTGAAGCTTTCTTT. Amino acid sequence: CAIRVPGGNTEAFF.

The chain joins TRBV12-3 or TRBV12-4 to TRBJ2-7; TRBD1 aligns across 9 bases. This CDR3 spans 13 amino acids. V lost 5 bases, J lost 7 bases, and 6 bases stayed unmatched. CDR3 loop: CASSGTGPGEQYF. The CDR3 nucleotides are TGTGCCAGCAGTGGGACAGGGCCAGGGGAGCAGTACTTC.

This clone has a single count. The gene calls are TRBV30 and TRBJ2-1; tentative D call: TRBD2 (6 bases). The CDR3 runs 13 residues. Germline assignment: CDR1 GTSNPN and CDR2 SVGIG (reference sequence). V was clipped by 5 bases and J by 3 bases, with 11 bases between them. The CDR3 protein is CAWGLSLYNEQFF. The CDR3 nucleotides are TGTGCCTGGGGACTATCCCTCTACAATGAGCAGTTCTTC.

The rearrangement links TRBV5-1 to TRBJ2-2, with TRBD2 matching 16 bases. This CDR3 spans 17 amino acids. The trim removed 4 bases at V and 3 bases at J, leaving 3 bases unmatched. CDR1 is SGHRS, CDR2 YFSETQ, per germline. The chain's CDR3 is CASSRGLAGGDTGELFF. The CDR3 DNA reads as TGCGCCAGCAGCAGGGGACTAGCGGGAGGGGACACCGGGGAGCTGTTTTTT.

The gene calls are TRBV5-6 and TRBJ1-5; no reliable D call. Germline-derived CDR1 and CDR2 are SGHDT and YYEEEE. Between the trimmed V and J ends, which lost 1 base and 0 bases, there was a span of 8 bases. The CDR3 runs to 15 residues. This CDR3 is CASSLSRNSNQPQHF. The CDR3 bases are TGTGCCAGCAGCTTGAGCAGGAATAGCAATCAGCCCCAGCATTTT.

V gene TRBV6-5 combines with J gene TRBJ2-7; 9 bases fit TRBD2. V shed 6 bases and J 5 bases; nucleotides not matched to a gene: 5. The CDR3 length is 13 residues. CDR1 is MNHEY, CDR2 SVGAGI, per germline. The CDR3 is CASSPSGGNEQYF. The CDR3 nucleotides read TGTGCCAGCAGCCCGAGCGGGGGGAACGAGCAGTACTTC.

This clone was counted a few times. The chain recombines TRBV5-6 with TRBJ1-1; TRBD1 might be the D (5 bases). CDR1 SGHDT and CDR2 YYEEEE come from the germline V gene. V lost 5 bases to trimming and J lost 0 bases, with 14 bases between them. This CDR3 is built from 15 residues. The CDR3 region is CASRQDLSMNTEAFF. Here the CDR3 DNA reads TGTGCCAGCAGACAGGACCTTAGCATGAACACTGAAGCTTTCTTT.

CDR3 amino acids: CASSSDRNTEAFF. The CDR3, as DNA: TGTGCCAGCAGCTCAGACAGGAACACTGAAGCTTTCTTT. This rearrangement joins TRBV7-2 to TRBJ1-1; D is perhaps TRBD1 (5 bases). Trimming took 4 bases from V and 1 from J, leaving 7 bases between them. The CDR3 has 13 amino acids. Germline lookup yields CDR1 SGHTA and CDR2 FQGNSA.

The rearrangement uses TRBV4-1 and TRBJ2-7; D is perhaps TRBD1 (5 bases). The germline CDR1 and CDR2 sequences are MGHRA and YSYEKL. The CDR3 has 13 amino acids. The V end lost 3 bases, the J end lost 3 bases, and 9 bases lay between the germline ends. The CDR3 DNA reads TGCGCCAGCAGCCAGAAGACAGACTACGAGCAGTACTTC. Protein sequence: CASSQKTDYEQYF.

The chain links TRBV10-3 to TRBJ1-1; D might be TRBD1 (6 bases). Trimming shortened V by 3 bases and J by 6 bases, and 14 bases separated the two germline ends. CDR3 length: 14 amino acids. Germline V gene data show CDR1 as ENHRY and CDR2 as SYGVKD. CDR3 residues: CAISDPDRFPEAFF. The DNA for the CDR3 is TGTGCCATCAGTGATCCGGACAGATTTCCTGAAGCTTTCTTT.

The CDR3 nucleotides read TGTGCCTGGAGTCGGGTCCTGGGCGAGCAGTACTTC. Its translation is CAWSRVLGEQYF. The chain is built from TRBV30 and TRBJ2-7; D uncertain. V was shortened by 2 bases and J by 6 bases, with 11 bases between the two germline ends. The CDR3 totals 12 residues. CDR1 and CDR2 (germline): GTSNPN, SVGIG (reference sequence).

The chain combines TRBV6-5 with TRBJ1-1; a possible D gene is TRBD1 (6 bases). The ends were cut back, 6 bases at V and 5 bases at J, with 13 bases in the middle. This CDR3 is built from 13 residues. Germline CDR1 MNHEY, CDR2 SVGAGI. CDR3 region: CASSLLGQTEAFF. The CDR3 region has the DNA TGTGCCAGCAGCCTTCTCGGACAGACTGAAGCTTTCTTT.

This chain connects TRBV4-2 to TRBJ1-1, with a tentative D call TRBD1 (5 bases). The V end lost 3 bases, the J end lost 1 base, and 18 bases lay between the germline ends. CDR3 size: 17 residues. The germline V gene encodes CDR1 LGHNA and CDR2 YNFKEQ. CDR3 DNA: TGTGCCAGCAGCCACGTGGACAAGGTCCTAGAGAACACTGAAGCTTTCTTT. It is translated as CASSHVDKVLENTEAFF.

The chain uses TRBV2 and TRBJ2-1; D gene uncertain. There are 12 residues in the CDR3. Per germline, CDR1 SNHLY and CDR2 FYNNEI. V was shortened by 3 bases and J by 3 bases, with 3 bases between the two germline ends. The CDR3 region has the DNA TGTGCCAGCAGTGACAGCTACAATGAGCAGTTCTTC. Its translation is CASSDSYNEQFF.

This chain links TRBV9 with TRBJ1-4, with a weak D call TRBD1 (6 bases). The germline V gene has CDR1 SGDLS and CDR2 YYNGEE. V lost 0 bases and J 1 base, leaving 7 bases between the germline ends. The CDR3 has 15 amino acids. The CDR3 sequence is CASSVARGTNEKLFF. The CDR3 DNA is TGTGCCAGCAGCGTAGCCAGGGGAACTAATGAAAAACTGTTTTTT. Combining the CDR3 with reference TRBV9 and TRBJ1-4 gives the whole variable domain DSGVTQTPKHLITATGQRVTLRCSPRSGDLSVYWYQQSLDQGLQFLIQYYNGEERAKGNILERFSAQQFPDLHSELNLSSLELGDSALYFCASSVARGTNEKLFFGSGTQLSVL.

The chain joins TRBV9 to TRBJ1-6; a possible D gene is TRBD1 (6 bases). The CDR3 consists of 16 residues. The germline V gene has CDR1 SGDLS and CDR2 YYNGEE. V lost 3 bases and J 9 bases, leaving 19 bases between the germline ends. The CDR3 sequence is CASSAQGAGAASPLHF. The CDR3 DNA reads TGTGCCAGCAGCGCCCAAGGGGCAGGGGCGGCTTCACCCCTCCACTTT.

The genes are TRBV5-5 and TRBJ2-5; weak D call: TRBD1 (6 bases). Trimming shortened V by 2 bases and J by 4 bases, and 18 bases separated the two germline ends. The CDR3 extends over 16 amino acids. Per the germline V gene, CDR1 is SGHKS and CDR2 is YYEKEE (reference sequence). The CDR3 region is CASSFGATGFGETQYF. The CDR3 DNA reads TGTGCCAGCAGCTTCGGAGCCACAGGGTTCGGAGAGACCCAGTACTTC.

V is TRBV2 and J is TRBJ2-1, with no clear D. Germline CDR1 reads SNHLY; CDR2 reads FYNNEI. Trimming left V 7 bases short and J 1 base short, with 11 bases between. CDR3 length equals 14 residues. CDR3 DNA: TGTGCCAGCATCCAGGTTGGGTCCTACAATGAGCAGTTCTTC. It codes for CASIQVGSYNEQFF.

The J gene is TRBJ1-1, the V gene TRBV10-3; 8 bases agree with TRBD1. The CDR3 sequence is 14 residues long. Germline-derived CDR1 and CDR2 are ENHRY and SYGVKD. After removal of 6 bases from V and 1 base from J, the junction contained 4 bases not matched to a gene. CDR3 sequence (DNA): TGTGCCATCAGCATTGGACAGGGGAACACTGAAGCTTTCTTT. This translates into CAISIGQGNTEAFF.

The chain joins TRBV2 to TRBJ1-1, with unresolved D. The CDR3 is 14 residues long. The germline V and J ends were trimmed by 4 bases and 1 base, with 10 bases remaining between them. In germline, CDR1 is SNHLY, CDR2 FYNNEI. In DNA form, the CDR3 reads TGTGCCAGCAGTGGTTTCGGGAGGAACACTGAAGCTTTCTTT. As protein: CASSGFGRNTEAFF.